Listed below are T cell receptor beta chains from one sample, sequenced in a study of T cell responses to AZD1222 COVID-19 vaccine. Data came from immunoSEQ multiplex PCR; TCRdb stores just in-frame clones and leaves some out. The profile shows roughly 180,000 clones, over 80% of them singletons. This material consisted of peripheral blood, taken 28 days after the second dose of the MenACWY control vaccine. The origin of the receptors is an adult who received the MenACWY meningococcal vaccine as a control. Each CDR3 is given with its conserved first and last residue. The D gene is left open where the match is weak. The size of a clone is reported for some rows only, either as once, few or many, or as a class for expanded clones.

cdr3_aa: CASSLLGGGSTEAFF
cdr3_nt: TGTGCCAGCAGCTTACTGGGAGGTGGGAGCACTGAAGCTTTCTTT
clone_size: NA
v_call: TRBV11-1
d_call: NA
j_call: TRBJ1-1

cdr3_aa: CASSRDRKKFYGYTF
cdr3_nt: TGTGCCAGCAGCCGGGACAGGAAAAAATTCTATGGCTACACCTTC
clone_size: NA
v_call: TRBV21-1
d_call: NA
j_call: TRBJ1-2

cdr3_aa: CASSLATSGGGDEQYF
cdr3_nt: TGTGCCAGCAGCTTAGCTACTAGCGGGGGAGGGGACGAGCAGTACTTC
clone_size: NA
v_call: TRBV7-2
d_call: TRBD2
j_call: TRBJ2-7

cdr3_aa: CASSGIGTGRGQPQHF
cdr3_nt: TGTGCCAGCAGTGGAATTGGGACAGGGAGGGGACAGCCCCAGCATTTT
clone_size: NA
v_call: TRBV25-1
d_call: TRBD1
j_call: TRBJ1-5

cdr3_aa: CSVTGGHWMDEQFF
cdr3_nt: TGCAGCGTTACAGGAGGACACTGGATGGATGAGCAGTTCTTC
clone_size: NA
v_call: TRBV29-1
d_call: NA
j_call: TRBJ2-1

cdr3_aa: CASSHPGNQPQHF
cdr3_nt: TGTGCCAGCAGCCACCCTGGCAATCAGCCCCAGCATTTT
clone_size: NA
v_call: TRBV2
d_call: NA
j_call: TRBJ1-5

cdr3_aa: CASSPEGSHYGYTF
cdr3_nt: TGTGCCAGCAGTCCGGAGGGGTCTCACTATGGCTACACCTTC
clone_size: NA
v_call: TRBV7-2
d_call: NA
j_call: TRBJ1-2

cdr3_aa: CASRPDSTTEAFF
cdr3_nt: TGCGCCAGCAGACCCGACAGCACCACTGAAGCTTTCTTT
clone_size: NA
v_call: TRBV5-1
d_call: NA
j_call: TRBJ1-1

cdr3_aa: CASSLSSAATGELFF
cdr3_nt: TGCGCCAGCAGCTTGTCCTCCGCGGCCACCGGGGAGCTGTTTTTT
clone_size: NA
v_call: TRBV5-1
d_call: NA
j_call: TRBJ2-2

cdr3_aa: CSASGFWDGLLSDTEAFF
cdr3_nt: TGCAGTGCTAGTGGGTTTTGGGACGGGCTACTTTCGGACACTGAAGCTTTCTTT
clone_size: NA
v_call: TRBV20-1
d_call: NA
j_call: TRBJ1-1

cdr3_aa: CASKSRAEQYF
cdr3_nt: TGTGCCAGCAAATCTCGAGCCGAGCAGTACTTC
clone_size: NA
v_call: TRBV2
d_call: NA
j_call: TRBJ2-7

cdr3_aa: CASSSRLLAGGPSTDTQYF
cdr3_nt: TGCGCCAGCAGCTCCCGATTACTAGCGGGGGGTCCTAGCACAGATACGCAGTATTTT
clone_size: NA
v_call: TRBV5-1
d_call: TRBD2
j_call: TRBJ2-3

cdr3_aa: CASSIPGANYGYTF
cdr3_nt: TGCGCCAGCAGCATACCCGGGGCGAACTATGGCTACACCTTC
clone_size: NA
v_call: TRBV5-1
d_call: NA
j_call: TRBJ1-2

cdr3_aa: CASSGRVGGNYEQYF
cdr3_nt: TGTGCCAGCAGCGGACGGGTGGGGGGAAACTACGAGCAGTACTTC
clone_size: NA
v_call: TRBV5-5
d_call: NA
j_call: TRBJ2-7

cdr3_aa: CASRDWDEQFF
cdr3_nt: TGTGCCAGCCGGGACTGGGATGAGCAGTTCTTC
clone_size: NA
v_call: TRBV2
d_call: NA
j_call: TRBJ2-1

cdr3_aa: CASSLWADYEQYF
cdr3_nt: TGTGCCAGCAGCTTGTGGGCGGACTACGAGCAGTACTTC
clone_size: NA
v_call: TRBV5-6
d_call: NA
j_call: TRBJ2-7

cdr3_aa: CASSHPAGDGYTF
cdr3_nt: TGCGCCAGCAGCCACCCTGCAGGGGATGGCTACACCTTC
clone_size: NA
v_call: TRBV4-1
d_call: NA
j_call: TRBJ1-2

cdr3_aa: CAWSEQGLQPQHF
cdr3_nt: TGTGCCTGGAGTGAACAGGGGCTTCAGCCCCAGCATTTT
clone_size: NA
v_call: TRBV30
d_call: TRBD1
j_call: TRBJ1-5

cdr3_aa: CASSPSGPGPLFF
cdr3_nt: TGTGCCAGCTCACCTTCAGGACCTGGCCCGCTGTTTTTT
clone_size: NA
v_call: TRBV18
d_call: NA
j_call: TRBJ2-2

cdr3_aa: CASSYSSPPGYTF
cdr3_nt: TGTGCCAGCAGTTACTCAAGTCCCCCGGGCTACACCTTC
clone_size: NA
v_call: TRBV6-2/TRBV6-3
d_call: NA
j_call: TRBJ1-2

cdr3_aa: CASSIRTGPNYGYTF
cdr3_nt: TGTGCCAGTAGTATACGGACCGGGCCTAACTATGGCTACACCTTC
clone_size: few
v_call: TRBV19
d_call: NA
j_call: TRBJ1-2

cdr3_aa: CASTTGTEYSPLHF
cdr3_nt: TGCGCCAGCACCACCGGGACAGAGTATTCACCCCTCCACTTT
clone_size: NA
v_call: TRBV5-1
d_call: TRBD1
j_call: TRBJ1-6

cdr3_aa: CASSKRGESDTQYF
cdr3_nt: TGTGCCAGCAGTAAGCGGGGGGAGTCGGATACGCAGTATTTT
clone_size: NA
v_call: TRBV3-1/TRBV3-2
d_call: TRBD2
j_call: TRBJ2-3

cdr3_aa: CASSLSRGPRDYGYTF
cdr3_nt: TGTGCCAGCAGTTTATCACGGGGGCCGCGGGACTATGGCTACACCTTC
clone_size: NA
v_call: TRBV7-9
d_call: NA
j_call: TRBJ1-2

cdr3_aa: CASSLGTVSGNTIYF
cdr3_nt: TGTGCCAGCAGCTTAGGGACAGTCTCTGGAAACACCATATATTTT
clone_size: NA
v_call: TRBV7-2
d_call: NA
j_call: TRBJ1-3

cdr3_aa: CASSQVAAVTAYEQYF
cdr3_nt: TGCGCCAGCAGCCAAGTGGCAGCGGTCACAGCCTACGAGCAGTACTTC
clone_size: NA
v_call: TRBV4-3
d_call: NA
j_call: TRBJ2-7

cdr3_aa: CSARDRQGAFF
cdr3_nt: TGCAGTGCTAGAGATCGGCAGGGAGCTTTCTTT
clone_size: NA
v_call: TRBV20-1
d_call: NA
j_call: TRBJ1-1

cdr3_aa: CASSVVRLSGNTIYF
cdr3_nt: TGTGCCAGCAGTGTGGTGCGATTATCTGGAAACACCATATATTTT
clone_size: NA
v_call: TRBV2
d_call: NA
j_call: TRBJ1-3

cdr3_aa: CASSQRKGSGVYEQYF
cdr3_nt: TGTGCCAGCAGCCAAAGGAAAGGTAGCGGGGTTTACGAGCAGTACTTC
clone_size: once
v_call: TRBV4-2
d_call: TRBD2
j_call: TRBJ2-7

cdr3_aa: CASSQMTGSMDGYTF
cdr3_nt: TGTGCCAGCTCACAAATGACAGGGAGTATGGATGGCTACACCTTC
clone_size: NA
v_call: TRBV18
d_call: TRBD1
j_call: TRBJ1-2

cdr3_aa: CASSSQGSLNTEAFF
cdr3_nt: TGTGCCAGCAGCTCTCAGGGGTCACTAAACACTGAAGCTTTCTTT
clone_size: NA
v_call: TRBV7-2
d_call: NA
j_call: TRBJ1-1

cdr3_aa: CASSDRGVETQYF
cdr3_nt: TGTGCCAGCAGTGATAGGGGGGTAGAGACCCAGTACTTC
clone_size: NA
v_call: TRBV2
d_call: NA
j_call: TRBJ2-5

cdr3_aa: CASSPQTSSGNTIYF
cdr3_nt: TGTGCCAGCAGCCCTCAGACGAGCTCTGGAAACACCATATATTTT
clone_size: NA
v_call: TRBV7-9
d_call: NA
j_call: TRBJ1-3

cdr3_aa: CASGLDMETQYF
cdr3_nt: TGTGCTAGTGGTTTGGACATGGAGACCCAGTACTTC
clone_size: NA
v_call: TRBV12-5
d_call: NA
j_call: TRBJ2-5

cdr3_aa: CASSERGNNEQFF
cdr3_nt: TGTGCCAGCAGCGAACGGGGTAACAATGAGCAGTTCTTC
clone_size: NA
v_call: TRBV9
d_call: NA
j_call: TRBJ2-1

cdr3_aa: CASSPGTAPTDTQYF
cdr3_nt: TGTGCCAGCAGTCCCGGGACAGCGCCCACAGATACGCAGTATTTT
clone_size: NA
v_call: TRBV6-4
d_call: TRBD1
j_call: TRBJ2-3

cdr3_aa: CASSNKERDRGPGANVLTF
cdr3_nt: TGTGCCAGCAGCAATAAGGAGAGGGACAGGGGGCCTGGGGCCAACGTCCTGACTTTC
clone_size: NA
v_call: TRBV21-1
d_call: NA
j_call: TRBJ2-6

cdr3_aa: CASSQVDQGAPPNEQFF
cdr3_nt: TGCGCCAGCAGCCAAGTGGACCAGGGGGCCCCTCCCAATGAGCAGTTCTTC
clone_size: once
v_call: TRBV4-1
d_call: TRBD1
j_call: TRBJ2-1

cdr3_aa: CASSFSGQGYTF
cdr3_nt: TGCGCCAGCAGCTTCTCAGGCCAGGGCTACACCTTC
clone_size: NA
v_call: TRBV5-1
d_call: NA
j_call: TRBJ1-2

cdr3_aa: CASSGGLYQPQHF
cdr3_nt: TGTGCCAGTAGTGGAGGTTTGTACCAGCCCCAGCATTTT
clone_size: NA
v_call: TRBV19
d_call: NA
j_call: TRBJ1-5

cdr3_aa: CASSQVSRTNTEAFF
cdr3_nt: TGTGCCAGCAGCCAAGTTTCCAGAACGAACACTGAAGCTTTCTTT
clone_size: NA
v_call: TRBV14
d_call: NA
j_call: TRBJ1-1

cdr3_aa: CASRSIRYGYTF
cdr3_nt: TGTGCCAGCAGATCTATTCGCTATGGCTACACCTTC
clone_size: NA
v_call: TRBV2
d_call: NA
j_call: TRBJ1-2

cdr3_aa: CAWSLGTGNTIYF
cdr3_nt: TGTGCCTGGAGTTTGGGTACTGGAAACACCATATATTTT
clone_size: few
v_call: TRBV30
d_call: NA
j_call: TRBJ1-3